A single sample gave rise to the 18 T cell receptor beta chains below, sequenced in a study of blood T cell repertoires in COVID-19. Clones were sequenced by immunoSEQ multiplex PCR, and TCRdb holds only the in-frame ones, with some missing. The data contain 100,000 to 120,000 clones, 60% to 80% of them singletons. Sequencing was done on a sample of peripheral blood. These receptors were obtained from a woman of 80 years or more with active or convalescent COVID-19.

J is TRBJ2-3 and V is TRBV18; no clear D gene. CDR3 length equals 14 residues. The V end lost 2 bases, the J end lost 3 bases, and 9 bases lay between the germline ends. From germline, CDR1 is KGHSH and CDR2 LQKENI. As DNA, the CDR3 is TGTGCCAGCTCACCAGTGTTCGCGACAGATACGCAGTATTTT. Its translation: CASSPVFATDTQYF.

This chain connects TRBV12-3 or TRBV12-4 to TRBJ1-5; the D is unclear. With 2 bases removed from V and 5 bases from J, the gap between germline ends came to 7 bases. The CDR3 extends over 13 amino acids. The CDR3 DNA follows: TGTGCCAGCAGTTTAATCAGTGATCAGCCCCAGCATTTT. The encoded protein is CASSLISDQPQHF.

V gene TRBV7-2 combines with J gene TRBJ2-7, with 8 bases aligning to TRBD1. Looked up from germline, CDR1 is SGHTA and CDR2 is FQGNSA. With V trimmed by 1 base and J by 4 bases, 6 bases remained unmatched. This CDR3 spans 15 amino acids. CDR3 residues: CASSLDQGATYEQYF. CDR3 coding DNA: TGTGCCAGCAGCTTAGATCAGGGGGCAACGTACGAGCAGTACTTC.

The chain recombines TRBV7-6 with TRBJ1-3, with a tentative D call TRBD1 (5 bases). This CDR3 spans 18 amino acids. V was shortened by 3 bases and J by 0 bases, with 18 bases between the two germline ends. In germline, CDR1 is SGHVS, CDR2 FNYEAQ. The CDR3 protein is CASSLEFGRRGSGNTIYF. The CDR3 nucleotides read TGTGCCAGCAGCTTGGAATTTGGACGTAGGGGCTCTGGAAACACCATATATTTT.

CDR3 sequence: CASSFGSGATSGTSYEQYF. The CDR3 region has the DNA TGTGCCAGCAGCTTTGGGTCTGGGGCGACTAGCGGGACCTCCTACGAGCAGTACTTC. V is TRBV7-9 and J is TRBJ2-7; TRBD2 matches 11 bases. This CDR3 contains 19 residues. V trimming: 3 bases; J trimming: 0 bases; junction bases outside the gene matches: 13. From germline, CDR1 is SEHNR and CDR2 FQNEAQ (reference sequence).

Here the CDR3 DNA reads TGTGCCAGCTCACTCGACAGGAGCAATCAGCCCCAGCATTTT. This gives the protein CASSLDRSNQPQHF. The chain is built from TRBV18 and TRBJ1-5; D may be TRBD1 (6 bases). The CDR3 sequence is 14 residues long. With 4 bases removed from V and 1 base from J, the gap between germline ends came to 8 bases. Germline CDR1 is KGHSH and CDR2 is LQKENI.

The rearrangement links TRBV5-4 to TRBJ2-5; 10 positions agree with TRBD2. With V trimmed by 1 base and J by 5 bases, 8 bases remained unmatched. CDR1 and CDR2 from the germline V gene are SGHNT and YYREEE (reference sequence). This CDR3 has 16 residues. In nucleotides, the CDR3 is TGTGCCAGCAGCTTGTCTGCTAGCGGGAGCCCTGAGACCCAGTACTTC. This codes for CASSLSASGSPETQYF.

V is TRBV9 and J is TRBJ1-4; possibly TRBD1 for D (5 bases). Germline-derived CDR1 and CDR2 are SGDLS and YYNGEE. V lost 4 bases and J lost 8, with 12 bases in between. The CDR3 has 13 residues. The CDR3 here is CASSRHGAEKLFF. CDR3 coding DNA: TGTGCCAGCAGCCGCCATGGGGCGGAAAAACTGTTTTTT.

This clone has just a few counts. The chain combines TRBV10-1 with TRBJ2-5; TRBD2 agrees at 8 bases. V was clipped by 7 bases and J by 5 bases; unmatched bases: 15. Germline CDR1 and CDR2: WNHNN and SYGVQD (reference sequence). This CDR3 is built from 16 residues. CDR3 in DNA: TGCGCCAGCAACGAAGTCTATGGCGGGAGGAATGAGACCCAGTACTTC. Protein product: CASNEVYGGRNETQYF.

CDR3 sequence (DNA): TGTGCCAGCTCTCAGACAGGGAAGCAGTTCTTC. Amino acids: CASSQTGKQFF. The chain joins TRBV18 to TRBJ2-1; 7 bases are a match to TRBD1. The CDR3 is 11 amino acids. Germline values: CDR1 KGHSH, CDR2 LQKENI. Trimming at V came to 6 bases and at J to 11 bases, leaving 4 bases not matched to a gene.

The chain couples TRBV9 to TRBJ1-1; 7 nucleotides agree with TRBD1. V lost 0 bases to trimming and J lost 5 bases; unmatched junction nucleotides: 10. Germline V lookup: CDR1 SGDLS, CDR2 YYNGEE. The CDR3 is 16 amino acids. CDR3 sequence (DNA): TGTGCCAGCAGCGTAGGGTCTCGGGGACAGAGAACTGAAGCTTTCTTT. Protein sequence: CASSVGSRGQRTEAFF.

The V gene is TRBV12-1, the J gene TRBJ2-7; TRBD1 is the table's D call and was not checked against the DNA. TRBV12-1 is recorded as a pseudogene. There are 15 residues in the CDR3. The DNA for the CDR3 is TGTGCCAGCAGCCAATACACCGGGACAGTCTACGAGCAGTACTTC. Its translation: CASSQYTGTVYEQYF.

This clone was found a few times. The chain carries TRBV5-1 and TRBJ1-3; D unclear. In germline, CDR1 is SGHRS, CDR2 YFSETQ. This CDR3 spans 15 amino acids. V shed 4 bases and J shed 0 bases, with 11 bases lying between them. The CDR3 reads CASSPRGGSGNTIYF. The CDR3 DNA reads as TGCGCCAGCAGCCCCCGGGGAGGCTCTGGAAACACCATATATTTT.

V usage is TRBV10-2 and J usage is TRBJ1-1, with TRBD1 matching 10 bases. In germline, CDR1 is WSHSY, CDR2 SAAADI. V shed 6 bases and J 0 bases; nucleotides not matched to a gene: 10. The CDR3 runs to 17 residues. The CDR3: CASRFPQTGGMNTEAFF. In DNA form, the CDR3 reads TGCGCCAGCAGATTTCCCCAGACAGGGGGCATGAACACTGAAGCTTTCTTT.

The rearrangement uses TRBV7-2 and TRBJ1-5; no definite D call. Germline CDR1 is SGHTA and CDR2 is FQGNSA. The CDR3 is 15 amino acids. V was clipped by 6 bases and J by 3 bases, with 15 bases between them. In DNA, the CDR3 is TGTGCCAGCAGTCGGAAGGTCGGAGACAATCAGCCCCAGCATTTT. This encodes CASSRKVGDNQPQHF.

This chain joins TRBV9 and TRBJ1-1; possible D gene TRBD1, 5 bases. The CDR3 has 18 residues. Germline V gene data show CDR1 as SGDLS and CDR2 as YYNGEE. Deletions cut 0 bases from V and 3 bases from J, with 21 bases between. DNA for the CDR3: TGTGCCAGCAGCGTAGCTCAGGGAGTGGGGGGTGAGGACACTGAAGCTTTCTTT. It is translated as CASSVAQGVGGEDTEAFF.

The V call is TRBV9, the J call TRBJ2-1, with 9 bases aligning to TRBD2. V gave up 3 bases and J gave up 3 bases; unmatched junction bases: 7. Germline V gene data show CDR1 as SGDLS and CDR2 as YYNGEE. The CDR3 has 16 amino acids. As DNA, the CDR3 is TGTGCCAGCAGCGGGGGGACAGCGGGAGGCTACAATGAGCAGTTCTTC. This codes for CASSGGTAGGYNEQFF.

The genes are TRBV4-1 and TRBJ2-1; 10 bases match TRBD2. The CDR3 totals 14 residues. V lost 4 bases and J lost 4; bases outside the gene matches: 1. The germline gives CDR1 MGHRA, CDR2 YSYEKL. The CDR3 protein is CASSRTSGYNEQFF. CDR3 sequence (DNA): TGCGCCAGCAGCCGGACTAGCGGTTACAATGAGCAGTTCTTC.